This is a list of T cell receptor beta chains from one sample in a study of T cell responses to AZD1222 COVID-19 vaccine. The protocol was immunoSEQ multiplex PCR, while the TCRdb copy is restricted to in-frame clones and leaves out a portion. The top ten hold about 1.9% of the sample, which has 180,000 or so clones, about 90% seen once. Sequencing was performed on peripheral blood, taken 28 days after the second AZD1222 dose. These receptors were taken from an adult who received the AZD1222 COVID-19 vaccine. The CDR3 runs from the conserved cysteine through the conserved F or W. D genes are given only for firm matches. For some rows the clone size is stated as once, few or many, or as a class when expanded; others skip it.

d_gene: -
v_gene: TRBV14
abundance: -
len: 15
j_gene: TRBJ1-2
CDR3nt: TGTGCCAGCAGCCATCGGTCTGGAGGATCCTATGGCTACACCTTC
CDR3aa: CASSHRSGGSYGYTF

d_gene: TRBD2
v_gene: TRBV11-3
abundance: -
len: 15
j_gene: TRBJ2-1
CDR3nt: TGTGCCAGCAGCCCGATGGGGGGGACCTACAATGAGCAGTTCTTC
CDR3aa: CASSPMGGTYNEQFF

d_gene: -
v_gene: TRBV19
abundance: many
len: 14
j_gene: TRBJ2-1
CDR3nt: TGTGCCAGTAGTATCTACGGAACCTACAATGAGCAGTTCTTC
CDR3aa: CASSIYGTYNEQFF

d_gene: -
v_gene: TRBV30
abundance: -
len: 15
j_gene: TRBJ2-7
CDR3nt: TGTGCCTGGATAATACAGGGAGGGAGGATTGGCGAGCAGTACTTC
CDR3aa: CAWIIQGGRIGEQYF

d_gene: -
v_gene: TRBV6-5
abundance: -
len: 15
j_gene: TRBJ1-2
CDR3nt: TGTGCCAGCACACGGACAGTGGGCTTTGCGGATGGCTACACCTTC
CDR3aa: CASTRTVGFADGYTF

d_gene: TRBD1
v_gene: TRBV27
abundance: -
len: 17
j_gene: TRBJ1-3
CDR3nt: TGTGCCAGGAGTTGGACAGGGGGTCTCCTCTCTGGAAACACCATATATTTT
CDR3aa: CARSWTGGLLSGNTIYF

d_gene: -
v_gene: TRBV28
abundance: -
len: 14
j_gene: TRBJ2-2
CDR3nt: TGTGCCAGCAGTTCCGGGGGGAACACCGGGGAGCTGTTTTTT
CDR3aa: CASSSGGNTGELFF

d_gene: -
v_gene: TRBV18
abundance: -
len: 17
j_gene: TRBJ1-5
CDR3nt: TGTGCCAGCTCTCAGGGCATAAGGGATAGAAGCAATCAGCCCCAGCATTTT
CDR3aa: CASSQGIRDRSNQPQHF

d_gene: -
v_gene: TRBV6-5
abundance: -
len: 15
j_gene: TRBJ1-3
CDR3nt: TGTGCCAGCAGTTACGGGTTTTCCTCTGGAAACACCATATATTTT
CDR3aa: CASSYGFSSGNTIYF

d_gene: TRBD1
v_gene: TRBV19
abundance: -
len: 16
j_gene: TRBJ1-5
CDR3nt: TGTGCCAGGGAAACCAGGGGGCCCAATAGCAATCAGCCCCAGCATTTT
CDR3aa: CARETRGPNSNQPQHF

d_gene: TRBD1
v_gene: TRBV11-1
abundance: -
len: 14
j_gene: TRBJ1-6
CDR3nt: TGTGCCAGCAGCTTAGGGACAGGGAGATCACCCCTCCACTTT
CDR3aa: CASSLGTGRSPLHF

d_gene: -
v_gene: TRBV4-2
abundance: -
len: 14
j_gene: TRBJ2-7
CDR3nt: TGTGCCAGCAGCCAAGGAGGGCTCTCCTACGAGCAGTACTTC
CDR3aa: CASSQGGLSYEQYF

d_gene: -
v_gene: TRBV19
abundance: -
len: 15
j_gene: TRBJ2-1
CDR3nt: TGTGCCAGTAGTATCTCCCCTGAGGAGTACAATGAGCAGTTCTTC
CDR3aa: CASSISPEEYNEQFF

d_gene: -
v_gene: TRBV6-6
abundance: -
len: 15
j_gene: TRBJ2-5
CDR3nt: TGTGCCAGCAGTTACTCGATACCGGGAGAAGAGACCCAGTACTTC
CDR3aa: CASSYSIPGEETQYF

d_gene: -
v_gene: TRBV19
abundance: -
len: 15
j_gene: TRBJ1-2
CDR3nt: TGTGCCAGTAGTATAGGTCTCGAGACAGTCTCCGGCTACACCTTC
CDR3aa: CASSIGLETVSGYTF

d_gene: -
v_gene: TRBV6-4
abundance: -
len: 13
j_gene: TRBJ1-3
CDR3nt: TGTGCCAGCAGTGGCCTGGATGGAAACACCATATATTTT
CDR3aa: CASSGLDGNTIYF

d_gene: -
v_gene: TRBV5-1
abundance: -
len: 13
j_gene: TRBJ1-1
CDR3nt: TGCGCCAGCAGCTTGGGAGGGGCCCCTGAAGCTTTCTTT
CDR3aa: CASSLGGAPEAFF

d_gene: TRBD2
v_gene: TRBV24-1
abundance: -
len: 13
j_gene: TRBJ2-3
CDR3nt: TGTGCCACCAATGCGGGAGCGGCAGATACGCAGTATTTT
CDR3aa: CATNAGAADTQYF

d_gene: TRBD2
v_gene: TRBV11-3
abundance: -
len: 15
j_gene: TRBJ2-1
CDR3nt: TGTGCCAGCAGCTTAGAGGGCGGGAGGGCCCATGAGCAGTTCTTC
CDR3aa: CASSLEGGRAHEQFF

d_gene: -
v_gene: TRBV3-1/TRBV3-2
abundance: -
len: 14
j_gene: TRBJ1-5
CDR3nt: TGTGCCAGCAGCGGTGATTCTAGCAATCAGCCCCAGCATTTT
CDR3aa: CASSGDSSNQPQHF

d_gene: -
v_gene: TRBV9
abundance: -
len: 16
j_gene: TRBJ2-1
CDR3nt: TGTGCCAGCGCTTCCCCAAGGGGGACGGAATACAATGAGCAGTTCTTC
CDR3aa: CASASPRGTEYNEQFF

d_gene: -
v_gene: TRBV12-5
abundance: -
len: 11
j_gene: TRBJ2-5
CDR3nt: TGTGCTAGTGTCCGTCAAGAGACCCAGTACTTC
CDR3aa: CASVRQETQYF

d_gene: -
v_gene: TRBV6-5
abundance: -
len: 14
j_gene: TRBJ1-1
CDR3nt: TGTGCCAGCAGGGGGCCTAATAGGGGCACTGAAGCTTTCTTT
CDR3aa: CASRGPNRGTEAFF

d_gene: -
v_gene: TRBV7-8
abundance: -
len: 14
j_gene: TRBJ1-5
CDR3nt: TGTGCCAGCAGCCGATACACGGGCAATCAGCCCCAGCATTTT
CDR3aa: CASSRYTGNQPQHF

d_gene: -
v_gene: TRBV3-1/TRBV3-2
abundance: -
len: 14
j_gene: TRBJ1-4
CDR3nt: TGTGCCAGTAGCTACGGGACACTTAATGAAAAACTGTTTTTT
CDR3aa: CASSYGTLNEKLFF

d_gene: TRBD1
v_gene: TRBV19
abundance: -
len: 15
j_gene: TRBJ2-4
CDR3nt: TGTGCCAGTAGTATGAATGCAGGGGGCACAAACATTCAGTACTTC
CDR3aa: CASSMNAGGTNIQYF

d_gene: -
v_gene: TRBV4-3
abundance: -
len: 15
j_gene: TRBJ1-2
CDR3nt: TGCGCCAGCAGCCACACCAACATGCTCTCATATGGCTACACCTTC
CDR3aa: CASSHTNMLSYGYTF

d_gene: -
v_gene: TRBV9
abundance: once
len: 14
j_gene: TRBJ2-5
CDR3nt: TGTGCCAGCAGCTCCAGACAGGTCAGCGGGACCCAGTACTTC
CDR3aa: CASSSRQVSGTQYF

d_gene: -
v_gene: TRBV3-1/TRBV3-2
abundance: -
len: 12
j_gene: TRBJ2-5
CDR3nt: TGTGCCAGCAGCCGGGGACAAGAGACCCAGTACTTC
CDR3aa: CASSRGQETQYF

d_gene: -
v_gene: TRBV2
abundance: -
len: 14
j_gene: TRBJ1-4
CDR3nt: TGTGCCAGCAGTGCGAGAGCAACTAATGAAAAACTGTTTTTT
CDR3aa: CASSARATNEKLFF

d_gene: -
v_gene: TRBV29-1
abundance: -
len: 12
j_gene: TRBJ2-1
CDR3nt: TGCACGATACAGGGAGTATACAATGAGCAGTTCTTC
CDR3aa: CTIQGVYNEQFF